The rows below give T cell receptor beta chains drawn from one sample of a study of blood T cell repertoires in COVID-19. The method was immunoSEQ multiplex PCR; TCRdb's version includes in-frame clones alone and lacks a portion of them. Seen here are some 190,000 clones, 85% to 90% observed once, and the top ten hold around 1.5%. Material for sequencing was peripheral blood. These receptors were taken from a man between 18 and 35 years old with active or convalescent COVID-19. The CDR3 runs from the conserved cysteine through the conserved F or W. Fields, in order: V gene, J gene, clone size, D gene, CDR3 length, CDR3 protein, CDR3 DNA. D genes are given only for firm matches. The size entry is marked missing in some rows and otherwise reads once, few, many or a size class.

TRBV30	TRBJ1-6	NA	TRBD1	13	CAWGGQANSPLHF	TGTGCCTGGGGGGGACAGGCTAATTCACCCCTCCACTTT
TRBV27	TRBJ2-5	NA	TRBD2	16	CASSFLSASGQETQYF	TGTGCCAGCAGTTTCTTAAGTGCTAGCGGTCAAGAGACCCAGTACTTC
TRBV28	TRBJ2-1	NA	NA	15	CASSPQSSSYNEQFF	TGTGCCAGCAGTCCCCAGTCTAGCTCCTACAATGAGCAGTTCTTC
TRBV7-2	TRBJ2-5	NA	NA	13	CASSFLGGETQYF	TGTGCCAGCAGCTTCCTAGGCGGAGAGACCCAGTACTTC
TRBV5-6	TRBJ2-1	few	TRBD2	13	CASSSKFGGEQFF	TGTGCCAGCAGCTCTAAGTTCGGGGGGGAGCAGTTCTTC
TRBV19	TRBJ1-3	NA	NA	14	CASTRQEAGNTIYF	TGTGCCAGTACAAGACAGGAGGCTGGAAACACCATATATTTT
TRBV15	TRBJ1-1	NA	TRBD1	17	CATSRDARGNGGTEAFF	TGTGCCACCAGCAGAGATGCCAGGGGGAACGGGGGCACTGAAGCTTTCTTT
TRBV7-9	TRBJ2-1	NA	TRBD2	13	CASSIPTSREQFF	TGTGCCAGCAGCATCCCGACTAGCCGTGAGCAGTTCTTC
TRBV6-5	TRBJ2-7	NA	NA	14	CASRRQVTGYEQYF	TGTGCCAGCAGAAGACAGGTAACGGGCTACGAGCAGTACTTC
TRBV7-3	TRBJ2-1	NA	NA	13	CASSLDSYNEQFF	TGTGCCAGCAGCTTAGACAGCTACAATGAGCAGTTCTTC
TRBV29-1	TRBJ1-2	once	TRBD1	16	CSVEPPGQFLHYGYTF	TGCAGCGTTGAGCCCCCGGGACAGTTCCTCCACTATGGCTACACCTTC
TRBV21-1	TRBJ1-3	NA	NA	16	CASSKALANSGNTIYF	TGTGCCAGCAGCAAAGCGTTGGCAAACTCTGGAAACACCATATATTTT
TRBV15	TRBJ1-5	NA	NA	15	CATSSYSDKNQPQHF	TGTGCCACCAGCAGTTACTCCGACAAGAATCAGCCCCAGCATTTT
TRBV10-2	TRBJ1-1	NA	TRBD1	15	CASSDTGTAANEAFF	TGCGCCAGCAGTGATACCGGGACAGCCGCCAATGAAGCTTTCTTT
TRBV19	TRBJ1-5	NA	TRBD1	18	CASTPGQGNGIINQPQHF	TGTGCCAGTACACCGGGACAGGGGAATGGGATCATCAATCAGCCCCAGCATTTT
TRBV19	TRBJ1-2	NA	NA	13	CASSIQGNYGYTF	TGTGCCAGTAGTATTCAGGGAAACTATGGCTACACCTTC
TRBV12-5	TRBJ2-7	NA	TRBD1	15	CASGLPTGVSYEQYF	TGTGCTAGTGGTTTGCCCACAGGGGTCTCCTACGAGCAGTACTTC
TRBV18	TRBJ2-1	NA	NA	16	CASSPPTGRAANEQFF	TGTGCCAGCTCACCCCCGACCGGTAGAGCGGCCAATGAGCAGTTCTTC
TRBV27	TRBJ1-6	NA	NA	12	CASSPAGSPLHF	TGTGCCAGCAGCCCCGCCGGTTCACCCCTCCACTTT
TRBV5-1	TRBJ2-3	few	TRBD1	15	CASSLGDRATDTQYF	TGCGCCAGCAGCTTAGGGGACAGGGCTACAGATACGCAGTATTTT
TRBV3-1/TRBV3-2	TRBJ1-5	NA	TRBD1	15	CASSRDRGSNQPQHF	TGTGCCAGCAGCCGAGACAGGGGGAGCAATCAGCCCCAGCATTTT
TRBV29-1	TRBJ2-1	NA	TRBD1	11	CSGYPGGGQFF	TGCAGCGGCTACCCAGGGGGCGGGCAGTTCTTC
TRBV6-2/TRBV6-3	TRBJ2-7	NA	NA	17	CASSGLPGTDHSYEQYF	TGTGCCAGCAGTGGATTACCTGGGACTGACCACTCCTACGAGCAGTACTTC
TRBV7-9	TRBJ1-5	few	NA	15	CASSLFSGSNQPQHF	TGTGCCAGCAGCTTATTCAGCGGGAGCAATCAGCCCCAGCATTTT
TRBV29-1	TRBJ1-2	NA	NA	13	CSVDRGTNYGYTF	TGCAGCGTTGATAGAGGGACAAACTATGGCTACACCTTC
TRBV28	TRBJ2-1	NA	TRBD1	14	CASNFRTGANEQFF	TGTGCCAGCAATTTCAGGACAGGGGCCAATGAGCAGTTCTTC
TRBV19	TRBJ2-3	NA	NA	14	CASSIPETGDTQYF	TGTGCCAGTAGTATTCCGGAGACGGGAGATACGCAGTATTTT
TRBV6-5	TRBJ1-1	NA	NA	15	CASNSNYGGRGEAFF	TGTGCCAGCAATAGCAACTATGGAGGGAGAGGTGAAGCTTTCTTT
TRBV5-1	TRBJ1-5	NA	TRBD1	14	CASSAGQGNQPQHF	TGCGCCAGCAGCGCGGGACAGGGCAATCAGCCCCAGCATTTT
TRBV24-1	TRBJ2-5	NA	TRBD1	15	CATSDRDRGGETQYF	TGTGCCACCAGTGACCGTGACAGGGGTGGCGAGACCCAGTACTTC
TRBV6-5	TRBJ1-6	NA	TRBD1	14	CASAPGQGLFALHF	TGTGCCAGCGCCCCGGGACAGGGTTTATTCGCCCTCCACTTT
TRBV12-5	TRBJ2-3	NA	NA	16	CASGYDGWESTDTQYF	TGTGCTAGTGGTTATGATGGGTGGGAGAGCACAGATACGCAGTATTTT
TRBV28	TRBJ2-3	NA	TRBD2	20	CASRDRGSAGTSGITDTQYF	TGTGCCAGCAGGGACAGGGGGTCCGCCGGGACTAGCGGGATCACAGATACGCAGTATTTT
TRBV30	TRBJ2-2	NA	NA	14	CACIWGTNTGELFF	TGTGCCTGCATTTGGGGCACGAACACCGGGGAGCTGTTTTTT
TRBV21-1	TRBJ2-3	NA	NA	19	CASTDGTPEGWAGRHTQYF	TGTGCCAGCACCGACGGGACTCCCGAGGGGTGGGCGGGAAGACATACGCAGTATTTT
TRBV5-4	TRBJ2-2	NA	NA	15	CASSKGQWGTGELFF	TGTGCCAGCAGCAAGGGACAATGGGGCACCGGGGAGCTGTTTTTT
TRBV14	TRBJ1-1	once	NA	13	CASSLGGVTEAFF	TGTGCCAGCAGCCTTGGGGGGGTCACTGAAGCTTTCTTT
TRBV28	TRBJ2-6	NA	NA	18	CASSSRSPRRTGANVLTF	TGTGCCAGCAGTTCGCGATCGCCCCGCCGAACTGGGGCCAACGTCCTGACTTTC
TRBV29-1	TRBJ2-2	NA	NA	13	CSGETGRTGELFF	TGCAGCGGTGAAACAGGGCGAACCGGGGAGCTGTTTTTT
TRBV30	TRBJ2-5	NA	NA	15	CAWSVRSGWQETQYF	TGTGCCTGGAGTGTAAGGAGCGGGTGGCAAGAGACCCAGTACTTC
TRBV4-3	TRBJ2-1	NA	TRBD2	17	CASSSEAGGSTYNEQFF	TGCGCCAGCAGCTCGGAGGCGGGCGGGAGCACCTACAATGAGCAGTTCTTC
TRBV30	TRBJ2-3	NA	NA	18	CAWSVDRTAGGIAHTQYF	TGTGCCTGGAGTGTCGATCGGACCGCCGGAGGGATAGCACATACGCAGTATTTT
TRBV6-5	TRBJ1-2	few	NA	14	CASRKQGQLWGYTF	TGTGCCAGCAGAAAACAGGGACAATTATGGGGCTACACCTTC
TRBV30	TRBJ1-2	NA	NA	12	CAWSAGVGGYTF	TGTGCCTGGAGCGCAGGGGTTGGCGGCTACACCTTC
TRBV12-3/TRBV12-4	TRBJ1-1	NA	NA	12	CASSFGRSEAFF	TGTGCCAGCAGTTTTGGCCGGAGTGAAGCTTTCTTT
TRBV28	TRBJ1-2	few	NA	12	CASIGVWRGYTF	TGTGCCAGCATAGGGGTTTGGCGCGGCTACACCTTC
TRBV20-1	TRBJ1-5	few	TRBD1	15	CSASKGQGGNQPQHF	TGCAGTGCCAGTAAGGGACAGGGGGGCAATCAGCCCCAGCATTTT
TRBV18	TRBJ2-1	NA	TRBD1	12	CASSLQGSEQFF	TGTGCCAGCTCACTACAGGGGAGTGAGCAGTTCTTC
TRBV6-5	TRBJ1-6	NA	NA	13	CASSTGRDSPLHF	TGTGCCAGCAGTACAGGGCGGGATTCACCCCTCCACTTT
TRBV19	TRBJ1-1	NA	NA	14	CASSILAVDTEAFF	TGTGCCAGTAGTATATTGGCAGTCGACACTGAAGCTTTCTTT
TRBV28	TRBJ1-6	NA	NA	15	CASSLPRRVGSPLHF	TGTGCCAGCAGTTTACCCCGCAGGGTGGGGTCACCCCTCCACTTT
TRBV19	TRBJ1-5	NA	TRBD1	16	CASSKFHRDSNQPQHF	TGTGCCAGTAGTAAGTTTCACCGGGACAGTAATCAGCCCCAGCATTTT
TRBV7-9	TRBJ1-4	NA	NA	16	CASSFDGVQLNEKLFF	TGTGCCAGCAGCTTCGACGGTGTACAGCTTAATGAAAAACTGTTTTTT